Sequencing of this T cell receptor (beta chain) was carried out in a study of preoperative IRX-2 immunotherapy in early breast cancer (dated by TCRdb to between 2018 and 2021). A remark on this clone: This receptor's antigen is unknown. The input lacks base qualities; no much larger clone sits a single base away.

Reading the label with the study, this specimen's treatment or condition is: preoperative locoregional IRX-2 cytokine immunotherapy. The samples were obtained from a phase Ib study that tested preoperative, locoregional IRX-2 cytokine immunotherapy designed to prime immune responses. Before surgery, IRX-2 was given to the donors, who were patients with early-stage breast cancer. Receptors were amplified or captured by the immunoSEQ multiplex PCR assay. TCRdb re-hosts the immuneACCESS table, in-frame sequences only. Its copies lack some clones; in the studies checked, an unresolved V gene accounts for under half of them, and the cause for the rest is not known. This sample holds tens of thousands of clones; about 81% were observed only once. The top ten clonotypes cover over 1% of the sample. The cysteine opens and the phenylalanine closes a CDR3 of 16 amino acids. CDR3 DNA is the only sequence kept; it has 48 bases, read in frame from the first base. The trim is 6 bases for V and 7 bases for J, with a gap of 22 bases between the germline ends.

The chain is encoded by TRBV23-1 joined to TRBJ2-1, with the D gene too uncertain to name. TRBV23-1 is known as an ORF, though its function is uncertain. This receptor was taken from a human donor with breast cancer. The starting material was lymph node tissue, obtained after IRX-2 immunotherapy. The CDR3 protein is CASSQDLGEAWNEQFF. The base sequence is TGCGCCAGCAGCCAAGATCTCGGTGAGGCATGGAATGAGCAGTTCTTC.